One sample yielded the 26 T cell receptor beta chains listed below, sequenced in a study of beta chain features in type 1 diabetes. Study-wide findings and caveats: Type 1 diabetes patients showed a moderate but significant shortening of TCRB CDR3s in all four CD4+ subsets.

Which antigens these TCRs recognize remains unknown. Reverse transcribing all isolated RNA meant expressed TCRB transcripts were sequenced. Produced via immunoSEQ multiplex PCR; TCRdb's table is partial and in-frame only. The data show under 850,000 clones, 13% seen once. The sample comprised naive CD4+ T cells from blood. Every receptor here comes from a man between 18 and 35 years old with type 1 diabetes.

This clone was seen more than once but under ten times. This chain uses TRBV5-1 with TRBJ2-3, with unresolved D. The CDR3 has 14 amino acids. Between the trimmed V and J ends, which lost 1 base and 1 base, there was a span of 7 bases. Germline CDR1 is SGHRS and CDR2 is YFSETQ. As DNA, the CDR3 is TGCGCCAGCAGCTTGATCGTAGGCACAGATACGCAGTATTTT. This encodes CASSLIVGTDTQYF.

The chain combines TRBV4-1 with TRBJ1-5; D is uncertain. The V gene's germline CDR1 is MGHRA and CDR2 YSYEKL. Trimming removed 0 bases from V and 5 bases from J, with 11 bases in between. This CDR3 is 15 amino acids long. The CDR3 coding sequence is TGCGCCAGCAGCCAAGATGGGATGCGCGATCAGCCCCAGCATTTT. Protein sequence: CASSQDGMRDQPQHF.

V and J are TRBV18 and TRBJ2-2, with D maybe TRBD2 (5 bases). Germline V gene data show CDR1 as KGHSH and CDR2 as LQKENI. Trimming stripped 8 bases from V and 2 bases from J, with 15 bases between. The CDR3 spans 15 residues. Here the CDR3 reads CASTNQRPNTGELFF. CDR3 nucleotides: TGTGCCAGCACAAACCAGCGGCCCAACACCGGGGAGCTGTTTTTT.

The V gene is TRBV30, the J gene TRBJ1-1; D is perhaps TRBD1 (6 bases). Germline CDR1 is GTSNPN and CDR2 is SVGIG (reference sequence). This CDR3 is 12 amino acids long. V shed 4 bases and J shed 2 bases, with 8 bases lying between them. The CDR3 spells CAWTRGNTEAFF. The DNA for the CDR3 is TGTGCCTGGACCAGGGGAAACACTGAAGCTTTCTTT.

This clone has just one count. The chain joins TRBV27 to TRBJ2-5; 8 positions agree with TRBD1. There are 16 residues in the CDR3. Looked up from germline, CDR1 is MNHEY and CDR2 is SMNVEV (reference sequence). The J segment lost 5 bases and the V segment lost 5 bases, leaving 13 bases of the junction unmatched. The CDR3 nucleotides are TGTGCCAGCAGTCGGGCGCTGACAGGGGTCACGGAGACCCAGTACTTC. Translation gives CASSRALTGVTETQYF.

This clone has a handful of counts. Its ends do not fully match the called genes, so a read error is possible. The chain employs TRBV7-7 and TRBJ2-3; TRBD1 or TRBD2 may be the D gene (5 bases each). Per the germline V gene, CDR1 is SSHAT and CDR2 is FNYEAQ (reference sequence). The CDR3 is made up of 16 amino acids. The chain's CDR3 is CASSLGVRGRTDTQYF. DNA for the CDR3: TGTGCTAGCAGCTTAGGGGTGAGGGGCCGGACAGATACGCAGTATTTT. Variable domain in full (rest from reference TRBV7-7 and TRBJ2-3): GAGVSQSPRYKVTKRGQDVTLRCDPISSHATLYWYQQALGQGPEFLTYFNYEAQPDKSGLPSDRFSAERPEGSISTLTIQRTEQRDSAMYRCASSLGVRGRTDTQYFGPGTRLTVL.

This clone was seen only a few times. This chain links TRBV2 with TRBJ1-1; D not resolved. This CDR3 is built from 13 residues. The V end was cut by 8 bases, the J end by 3 bases, with 13 bases between. The germline CDR1 and CDR2 sequences are SNHLY and FYNNEI. Here the CDR3 reads CASLPSRDTEAFF. The CDR3, as DNA: TGTGCCAGCTTACCCTCCCGGGACACTGAAGCTTTCTTT.

Notes on this clone: The sample holds other DNA sequences that translate to the same CDR3. The rearrangement uses TRBV7-2 and TRBJ2-1; D is unresolved. The V and J ends lost 1 base and 4 bases respectively, with 5 bases between them. The CDR3 is 13 amino acids. Germline V gene lookup returns CDR1 SGHTA and CDR2 FQGNSA. CDR3 nucleotide sequence: TGTGCCAGCAGCTTAGGGTCTTACAATGAGCAGTTCTTC. It yields the protein CASSLGSYNEQFF.

The chain has TRBV21-1 and TRBJ2-7; TRBD2 was called by the table and not checked on the DNA. TRBV21-1 is a documented pseudogene. This CDR3 spans 12 amino acids. This chain's CDR3 is CASSAQREEQYF. CDR3 nucleotide sequence: TGTGCCAGCAGCGCCCAACGGGAGGAGCAGTACTTC.

This clone was seen a few times. V is TRBV5-6 and J is TRBJ2-7; 12 nucleotides match TRBD1. Germline trimming cut 4 bases from V and 3 bases from J; bases unmatched to any gene: 8. The CDR3 has 16 amino acids. Germline CDR1 reads SGHDT; CDR2 reads YYEEEE. DNA for the CDR3: TGTGCCAGCAGCCCCGGGACAGGGGGCTTTGTCTACGAGCAGTACTTC. This gives the protein CASSPGTGGFVYEQYF.

This clone was counted between two and nine times. The chain recombines TRBV18 with TRBJ2-7, with 8 nucleotides matching TRBD1. V shed 6 bases, J shed 3 bases, and the junction held 10 bases outside the gene matches. This CDR3 is 15 amino acids long. The germline gives CDR1 KGHSH, CDR2 LQKENI. CDR3 DNA: TGTGCCAGCTCCGGCGGGACAGGAGACCACTACGAGCAGTACTTC. Amino acid sequence: CASSGGTGDHYEQYF.

This clone was picked up a small number of times. CDR3: CASSQQLSGANVLTF. In nucleotides, the CDR3 is TGCGCCAGCAGCCAGCAACTGAGCGGGGCCAACGTCCTGACTTTC. The chain combines TRBV4-1 with TRBJ2-6; D is ambiguous. Per the germline V gene, CDR1 is MGHRA and CDR2 is YSYEKL. V dropped 3 bases and J dropped 4 bases, with 10 bases sitting between them. CDR3 length equals 15 residues.

V and J are TRBV21-1 and TRBJ1-2; the listed D gene, TRBD1, was not tested against the DNA. TRBV21-1 is annotated as a pseudogene. This CDR3 is 14 amino acids long. The CDR3 sequence: CASSTGQRNYGYTF. The CDR3 region has the DNA TGTGCCAGCAGCACCGGACAGCGGAACTATGGCTACACCTTC.

The V and J genes are TRBV13 and TRBJ1-1, with D unclear. V dropped 8 bases and J dropped 10 bases, with 17 bases sitting between them. CDR3 size: 12 residues. CDR1 PRHDT and CDR2 FYEKMQ come from the germline V gene (reference sequence). CDR3 DNA: TGTGCCAGCCGCGGGCCGGGCGAGGGAGCTTTCTTT. Protein: CASRGPGEGAFF.

The V and J genes are TRBV30 and TRBJ1-5; D uncertain. Germline CDR1 is GTSNPN and CDR2 is SVGIG (reference sequence). Trimming left V 1 base short and J 5 bases short, with 9 bases between. The CDR3 is made up of 13 amino acids. CDR3 in DNA: TGTGCCTGGAGTGCGTTTGGAGATCAGCCCCAGCATTTT. It codes for CAWSAFGDQPQHF.

This clone was picked up a small number of times. CDR3: CASSLGLGDSSGELFF. In DNA, the CDR3 is TGCGCCAGCAGCTTGGGGCTGGGGGATTCCTCCGGGGAGCTGTTTTTT. This chain links TRBV5-1 with TRBJ2-2, with D perhaps being TRBD1 or TRBD2 (5 bases each). From germline, CDR1 is SGHRS and CDR2 YFSETQ. The CDR3 is 16 amino acids. The V and J ends lost 0 bases and 6 bases respectively, with 15 bases between them.

This clone was seen only a few times. The chain links TRBV29-1 to TRBJ1-4, with D maybe TRBD1 (6 bases). The germline gives CDR1 SQVTM, CDR2 ANQGSEA. Between the trimmed V and J ends, which lost 7 bases and 2 bases, there was a span of 11 bases. The CDR3 has 13 residues. This CDR3 reads CSAGQQTNEKLFF. CDR3 DNA sequence: TGCAGCGCAGGACAGCAGACTAATGAAAAACTGTTTTTT.

The chain is built from TRBV7-8 and TRBJ1-4; TRBD1 might be the D (5 bases). Germline values: CDR1 SGHVS, CDR2 FQNEAQ. The CDR3 is made up of 15 amino acids. V was trimmed by 2 bases and J by 4 bases, leaving 11 bases between them. The CDR3: CASSLSRRGNEKLFF. CDR3 nucleotide sequence: TGTGCCAGCAGCTTAAGTCGGAGGGGTAATGAAAAACTGTTTTTT.

This sequence joins TRBV7-9 and TRBJ2-6, with D possibly being TRBD1 (6 bases). V lost 3 bases and J lost 0, with 12 bases in between. Germline-derived CDR1 and CDR2 are SEHNR and FQNEAQ (reference sequence). This CDR3 contains 17 residues. CDR3 protein: CASSLGTTPSGANVLTF. The CDR3, as DNA: TGTGCCAGCAGCTTGGGGACAACTCCCTCTGGGGCCAACGTCCTGACTTTC.

The chain combines TRBV4-1 with TRBJ1-2, with TRBD1 identical over 12 bases. The trim removed 0 bases at V and 4 bases at J, leaving 9 bases unmatched. This CDR3 is 18 amino acids long. Germline V gives CDR1 MGHRA, CDR2 YSYEKL. CDR3 loop: CASSQDPGQGAVSYGYTF. CDR3 in DNA: TGCGCCAGCAGCCAAGATCCGGGACAGGGGGCAGTAAGCTATGGCTACACCTTC.

This chain uses TRBV7-9 with TRBJ2-5; 13 positions agree with TRBD2. V lost 5 bases to trimming and J lost 3 bases; unmatched junction nucleotides: 3. This CDR3 region has 15 residues. CDR1 and CDR2 from the germline V gene are SEHNR and FQNEAQ (reference sequence). The DNA of the CDR3 is TGTGCCAGCAGCCCCGGGACTAGCGGGGAAGAGACCCAGTACTTC. It yields the protein CASSPGTSGEETQYF.

This chain connects TRBV28 to TRBJ1-1; D unclear. The CDR3 runs to 14 residues. Looked up from germline, CDR1 is MDHEN and CDR2 is SYDVKM. The V gene lost 5 bases and the J gene lost 0 bases, with 10 bases spanning the gap. The CDR3 bases are TGTGCCAGCAGTCCAAGAAGCTTGAACACTGAAGCTTTCTTT. This gives the protein CASSPRSLNTEAFF.

This clone was seen a handful of times. The sample carries other DNA sequences with the same CDR3. V gene TRBV13 combines with J gene TRBJ1-1, with no clear D. CDR1 and CDR2 from the germline V gene are PRHDT and FYEKMQ (reference sequence). V was shortened by 5 bases and J by 2 bases, with 3 bases between the two germline ends. There are 11 residues in the CDR3. CDR3 sequence: CASSINTEAFF. The CDR3 nucleotides read TGTGCCAGCAGCATTAACACTGAAGCTTTCTTT.

J is TRBJ2-7 and V is TRBV7-4; D gene unclear. Germline V lookup: CDR1 SGHVT, CDR2 SQSDAQ. The length of the CDR3 is 11 residues. The germline V and J ends were trimmed by 2 bases and 6 bases, with 5 bases remaining between them. The CDR3 nucleotides are TGTGCCAGCAGCTTACGACGCGAGCAGTACTTC. It is translated as CASSLRREQYF.

This clone has just a few counts. The chain combines TRBV30 with TRBJ1-4; no definite D call. Between the trimmed V and J ends, which lost 8 bases and 0 bases, there was a span of 10 bases. CDR3 length equals 13 residues. Germline loops: CDR1 GTSNPN, CDR2 SVGIG (reference sequence). The CDR3 region is CARRASTNEKLFF. The CDR3 coding sequence is TGTGCCCGTCGTGCCTCAACTAATGAAAAACTGTTTTTT.

This clone was detected a few times. The CDR3 loop is CASSQGLGRGSTDTQYF. The DNA for the CDR3 is TGTGCCAGCAGCCAAGGCCTCGGTAGGGGTAGCACAGATACGCAGTATTTT. V usage is TRBV4-2 and J usage is TRBJ2-3, with D possibly TRBD1 on 5 matching bases. This CDR3 contains 17 residues. The V and J ends lost 1 base and 0 bases respectively, with 14 bases between them. Germline V lookup: CDR1 LGHNA, CDR2 YNFKEQ.